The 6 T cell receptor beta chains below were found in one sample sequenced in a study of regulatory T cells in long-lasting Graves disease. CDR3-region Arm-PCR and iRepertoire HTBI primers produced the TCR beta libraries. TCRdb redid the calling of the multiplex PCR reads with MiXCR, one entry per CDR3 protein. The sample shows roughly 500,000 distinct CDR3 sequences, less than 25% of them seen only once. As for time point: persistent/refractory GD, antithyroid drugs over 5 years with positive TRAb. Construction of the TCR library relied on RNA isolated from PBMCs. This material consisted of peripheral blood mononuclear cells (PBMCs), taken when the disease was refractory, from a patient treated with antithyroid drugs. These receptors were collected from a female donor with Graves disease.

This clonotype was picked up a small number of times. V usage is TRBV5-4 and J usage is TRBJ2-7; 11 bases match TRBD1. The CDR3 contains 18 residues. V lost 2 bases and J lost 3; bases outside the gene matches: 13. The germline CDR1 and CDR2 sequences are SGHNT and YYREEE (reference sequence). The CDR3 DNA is TGTGCCAGCAGCTTTGGGGGGACAGGGGGTCCCGGCTTCTACGAGCAGTACTTC. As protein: CASSFGGTGGPGFYEQYF.

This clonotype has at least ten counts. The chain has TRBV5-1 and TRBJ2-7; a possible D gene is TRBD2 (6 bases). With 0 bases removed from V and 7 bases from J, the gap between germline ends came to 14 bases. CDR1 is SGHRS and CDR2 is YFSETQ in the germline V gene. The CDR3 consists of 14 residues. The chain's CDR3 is CASSLAIRRGEQYF. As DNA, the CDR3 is TGCGCCAGCAGCTTGGCCATCCGGAGGGGAGAGCAGTACTTC.

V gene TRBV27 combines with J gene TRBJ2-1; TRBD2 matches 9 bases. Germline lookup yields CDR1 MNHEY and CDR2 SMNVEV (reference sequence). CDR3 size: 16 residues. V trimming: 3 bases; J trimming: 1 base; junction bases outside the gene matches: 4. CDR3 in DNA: TGTGCCAGCAGTTTGGATAGCGGGAGTTCCTACAATGAGCAGTTCTTC. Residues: CASSLDSGSSYNEQFF.

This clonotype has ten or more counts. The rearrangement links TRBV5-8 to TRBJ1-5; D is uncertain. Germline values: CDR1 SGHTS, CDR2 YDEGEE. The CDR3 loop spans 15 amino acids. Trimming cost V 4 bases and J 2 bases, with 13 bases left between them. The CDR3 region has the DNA TGTGCCAGCAGCCCGGGGTACGGTGGCAATCAGCCCCAGCATTTT. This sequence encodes CASSPGYGGNQPQHF. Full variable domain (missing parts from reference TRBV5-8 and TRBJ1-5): EAGVTQSPTHLIKTRGQQATLRCSPISGHTSVYWYQQALGLGLQFLLWYDEGEERNRGNFPPRFSGRQFPNYSSELNVNALELEDSALYLCASSPGYGGNQPQHFGDGTRLSIL.

As DNA, the CDR3 is TGCGCCAGCAGTCCTCTAGCGGGAAATGAGCAGTTCTTC. It yields the protein CASSPLAGNEQFF. The V call is TRBV5-1, the J call TRBJ2-1; 9 positions agree with TRBD2. CDR3 length equals 13 residues. The trim removed 5 bases at V and 7 bases at J, leaving 4 bases unmatched. Germline CDR1 is SGHRS and CDR2 is YFSETQ.

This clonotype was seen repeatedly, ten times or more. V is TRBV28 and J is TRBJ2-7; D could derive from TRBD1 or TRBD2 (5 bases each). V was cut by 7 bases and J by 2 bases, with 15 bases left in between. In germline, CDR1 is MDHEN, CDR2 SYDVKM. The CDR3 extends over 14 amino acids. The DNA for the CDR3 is TGTGCCAGCACGTCCCGGGACGGAGCCTACGAGCAGTACTTC. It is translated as CASTSRDGAYEQYF. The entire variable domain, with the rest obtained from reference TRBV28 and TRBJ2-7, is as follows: DVKVTQSSRYLVKRTGEKVFLECVQDMDHENMFWYRQDPGLGLRLIYFSYDVKMKEKGDIPEGYSVSREKKERFSLILESASTNQTSMYLCASTSRDGAYEQYFGPGTRLTVT.